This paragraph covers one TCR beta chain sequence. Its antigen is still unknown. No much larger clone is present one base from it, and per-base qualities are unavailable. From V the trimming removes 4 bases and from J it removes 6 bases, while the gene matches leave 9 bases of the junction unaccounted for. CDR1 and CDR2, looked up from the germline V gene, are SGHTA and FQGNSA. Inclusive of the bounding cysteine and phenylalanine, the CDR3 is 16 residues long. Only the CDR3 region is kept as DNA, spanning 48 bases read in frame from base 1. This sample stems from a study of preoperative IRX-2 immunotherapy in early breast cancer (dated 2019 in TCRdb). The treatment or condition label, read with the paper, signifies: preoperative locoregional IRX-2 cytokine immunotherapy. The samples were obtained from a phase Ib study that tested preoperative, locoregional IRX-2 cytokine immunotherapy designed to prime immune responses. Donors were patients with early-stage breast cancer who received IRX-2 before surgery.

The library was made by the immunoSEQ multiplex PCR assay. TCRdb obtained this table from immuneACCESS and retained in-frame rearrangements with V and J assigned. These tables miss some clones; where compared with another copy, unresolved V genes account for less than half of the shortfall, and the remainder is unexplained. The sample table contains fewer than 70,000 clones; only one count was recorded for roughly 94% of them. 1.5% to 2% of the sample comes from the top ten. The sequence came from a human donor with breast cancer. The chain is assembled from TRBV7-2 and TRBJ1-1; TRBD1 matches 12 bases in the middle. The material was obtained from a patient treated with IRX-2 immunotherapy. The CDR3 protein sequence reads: CASSSWDRGLGAEAFF. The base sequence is TGTGCCAGCAGCTCATGGGACAGGGGGCTGGGCGCTGAAGCTTTCTTT.